A single sample gave rise to the 28 T cell receptor beta chains below, sequenced in a study of TIL therapy for anti-PD-1-resistant metastatic lung cancer (dated by TCRdb to 2020 to 2023). Using bias-controlled multiplex PCR with the immunoSEQ v3 hsTCRB kit, the TCR beta CDR3 regions were amplified from genomic DNA. TCRdb retrieved this table from immuneACCESS and kept in-frame rearrangements only. Not all clones are present; in checked studies, unresolved V genes account for under half, and no reason is known for the remainder. The sample profile shows around 26,000 clones; approximately 63% of them were found once. The top ten hold around 15% of the sample. The time point label, read with the paper, signifies: pre-treatment sample, taken before nivolumab and TIL therapy. Baseline tumor samples were excised metastases, mostly pleural nodules or supraclavicular lymph nodes, from the same resection used to grow TIL.

The specimen was tumor tissue, collected at baseline. These TCRs come from a woman aged 30-79 years with non-small cell lung cancer.

The V call is TRBV30, the J call TRBJ2-7, with a tentative D call TRBD1 (6 bases). Trimming took 2 bases from V and 5 from J, leaving 16 bases between them. This CDR3 region has 14 residues. Germline CDR1 and CDR2: GTSNPN and SVGIG (reference sequence). The DNA for the CDR3 is TGTGCCTGGAGTAAGTTAGGGGGAGTGGACGAGCAGTACTTC. Protein sequence: CAWSKLGGVDEQYF.

For this clone: A read error may account for a junction end that differs from germline. The chain recombines TRBV14 with TRBJ2-3, with a possible D match to TRBD1 (6 bases). From germline, CDR1 is SGHDN and CDR2 FVKESK. This CDR3 is 14 amino acids long. The CDR3 bases are TGTGCCAGCAGCCAGGGCAGCAGGACAGAGACGCAGTATTTT. Its protein is CASSQGSRTETQYF.

The chain is built from TRBV6-5 and TRBJ2-5, with D possibly TRBD2 on 5 matching bases. The ends were cut back, 8 bases at V and 2 bases at J, with 15 bases in the middle. CDR3 length: 14 amino acids. Germline V gene sequence: CDR1 MNHEY, CDR2 SVGAGI. CDR3 protein: CASVPPGKQETQYF. The DNA for the CDR3 is TGTGCCAGCGTTCCCCCGGGGAAGCAAGAGACCCAGTACTTC.

V usage is TRBV5-6 and J usage is TRBJ1-5; 8 bases are a match to TRBD1. The ends lost 4 bases at V and 5 bases at J; junction bases unmatched: 8. Germline loops: CDR1 SGHDT, CDR2 YYEEEE. The CDR3 contains 15 residues. The CDR3 spells CASSARQGMDQPQHF. The CDR3 DNA sequence: TGTGCCAGCAGCGCCCGACAGGGGATGGATCAGCCCCAGCATTTT.

Only a few counts were recorded for this clone. The chain joins TRBV7-9 to TRBJ2-1; the match to TRBD2 covers 8 bases. CDR3 size: 14 residues. Trimming took 6 bases from V and 9 from J; bases not matched to a gene: 10. The germline gives CDR1 SEHNR, CDR2 FQNEAQ (reference sequence). The CDR3, as DNA: TGTGCCAGCAGAAACGCAGCGGGAGTGTTTGAGCAGTTCTTC. Translating gives CASRNAAGVFEQFF. Looking up the rest from reference TRBV7-9 and TRBJ2-1 gives the full variable domain: DTGVSQNPRHKITKRGQNVTFRCDPISEHNRLYWYRQTLGQGPEFLTYFQNEAQLEKSRLLSDRFSAERPKGSFSTLEIQRTEQGDSAMYLCASRNAAGVFEQFFGPGTRLTVL.

This clone was recorded a few times. The gene calls are TRBV5-4 and TRBJ2-2; D not resolved. The germline V gene encodes CDR1 SGHNT and CDR2 YYREEE (reference sequence). The V end lost 4 bases, the J end lost 4 bases, and 8 bases lay between the germline ends. The CDR3 runs to 13 residues. CDR3 nucleotides: TGTGCCAGCAGCCTTAGGTTCACCGGGGAGCTGTTTTTT. It yields the protein CASSLRFTGELFF.

This chain joins TRBV6-1 and TRBJ1-1; D gene unclear. Deletions cut 7 bases from V and 1 base from J, with 10 bases between. Germline loops: CDR1 MNHNS, CDR2 SASEGT. This CDR3 comprises 13 residues. The CDR3 here is CASTPRQNTEAFF. In nucleotides, the CDR3 is TGTGCCAGCACACCGAGACAGAACACTGAAGCTTTCTTT.

This sequence joins TRBV5-5 and TRBJ2-1; D possibly corresponds to TRBD2 (6 bases). From germline, CDR1 is SGHKS and CDR2 YYEKEE (reference sequence). With 0 bases removed from V and 6 bases from J, the gap between germline ends came to 13 bases. The CDR3 length is 15 residues. CDR3 loop: CASSLGNGLFNEQFF. CDR3 nucleotide sequence: TGTGCCAGCAGCTTGGGAAACGGACTATTCAATGAGCAGTTCTTC.

J is TRBJ1-2 and V is TRBV6-6; D not resolved. Trimming took 2 bases from V and 3 from J, leaving 13 bases between them. Per the germline V gene, CDR1 is MNHNY and CDR2 is SVGAGI (reference sequence). The CDR3 is 15 residues long. CDR3: CASSYAGNSDYGYTF. The DNA of the CDR3 is TGTGCCAGCAGTTACGCTGGGAACAGCGACTATGGCTACACCTTC.

The chain couples TRBV30 to TRBJ2-5, with D hard to call. Trimming removed 3 bases from V and 4 bases from J, with 9 bases in between. This CDR3 spans 12 amino acids. Per the germline V gene, CDR1 is GTSNPN and CDR2 is SVGIG (reference sequence). CDR3 region: CAWSEKAETQYF. The DNA for the CDR3 is TGTGCCTGGAGCGAAAAGGCAGAGACCCAGTACTTC.

The V gene is TRBV7-8, the J gene TRBJ2-5; a weak D match, TRBD1 (5 bases). V lost 2 bases, J lost 5 bases, and 21 bases lay in between. This CDR3 contains 17 residues. The germline gives CDR1 SGHVS, CDR2 FQNEAQ. CDR3 sequence: CASSLFGPLRALETQYF. The CDR3 DNA reads as TGTGCCAGCAGCTTATTCGGTCCTCTCAGGGCCTTGGAGACCCAGTACTTC.

This chain joins TRBV2 and TRBJ1-4; possible D gene TRBD1, 5 bases. V lost 9 bases and J 8 bases, leaving 16 bases between the germline ends. The CDR3 spans 13 residues. Germline-derived CDR1 and CDR2 are SNHLY and FYNNEI. The CDR3 DNA sequence: TGTGCCAGGGGGGATCCTAGACACGAAAAACTGTTTTTT. Amino acid sequence: CARGDPRHEKLFF.

The chain recombines TRBV2 with TRBJ1-1; D ambiguous. Deletions cut 7 bases from V and 3 bases from J, with 12 bases between. The CDR3 loop spans 13 amino acids. Germline-derived CDR1 and CDR2 are SNHLY and FYNNEI. The CDR3 DNA reads TGTGCCAGCAACTTGCGGCGGGACACTGAAGCTTTCTTT. Translation gives CASNLRRDTEAFF.

The CDR3 nucleotides read TGTGCCAGTAGTTCAGAAGGAGGATACACCGGGGAGCTGTTTTTT. Protein sequence: CASSSEGGYTGELFF. V gene TRBV19 combines with J gene TRBJ2-2; tentative D call: TRBD2 (5 bases). The V gene lost 5 bases and the J gene lost 3 bases, with 13 bases spanning the gap. The CDR3 spans 15 residues. Germline loops: CDR1 LNHDA, CDR2 SQIVND (reference sequence).

The V call is TRBV9, the J call TRBJ1-1; perhaps TRBD1 as D (5 bases). Germline V gene data show CDR1 as SGDLS and CDR2 as YYNGEE. Trimming shortened V by 0 bases and J by 12 bases, and 9 bases separated the two germline ends. The CDR3 loop spans 11 amino acids. CDR3 loop: CASSVVRDSFF. Written as DNA, the CDR3 is TGTGCCAGCAGCGTAGTCCGGGACTCTTTCTTT.

This chain joins TRBV14 and TRBJ2-3; 14 bases agree with TRBD2. The V gene's germline CDR1 is SGHDN and CDR2 FVKESK. J gave up 1 base and V 3 bases, and 9 bases lay outside the gene matches. This CDR3 has 19 amino acids. The CDR3 nucleotides are TGTGCCAGCAGCCAGCCGGGACTAGCGGGAGCAAGGGGCACAGATACGCAGTATTTT. The encoded protein is CASSQPGLAGARGTDTQYF.

CDR3 DNA: TGTGCCAGTTGCAAACTAGCGGCAGTTATGGGGGAGCTGTTTTTT. It translates to CASCKLAAVMGELFF. V gene TRBV19 combines with J gene TRBJ2-2, with 8 bases aligning to TRBD2. The CDR3 consists of 15 residues. Germline V lookup: CDR1 LNHDA, CDR2 SQIVND (reference sequence). With V trimmed by 8 bases and J by 8 bases, 13 bases remained unmatched.

V is TRBV30 and J is TRBJ2-5, with D unresolved. Germline-derived CDR1 and CDR2 are GTSNPN and SVGIG (reference sequence). V gave up 5 bases and J gave up 2 bases, with 3 bases separating them. The CDR3 loop spans 10 amino acids. CDR3 protein: CAWVQETQYF. CDR3 DNA sequence: TGTGCCTGGGTACAAGAGACCCAGTACTTC.

This clone turned up a few times. J is TRBJ1-1 and V is TRBV25-1, with TRBD1 matching 7 bases. Germline values: CDR1 MGHDK, CDR2 SYGVNS. The CDR3 consists of 13 residues. V lost 6 bases, J lost 4 bases, and 5 bases stayed unmatched. The CDR3 region has the DNA TGTGCCAGCAGGAACACAGGGGCCACTGAAGCTTTCTTT. Translating gives CASRNTGATEAFF.

The chain couples TRBV5-6 to TRBJ2-4; D is possibly TRBD2 (8 bases). Germline CDR1 reads SGHDT; CDR2 reads YYEEEE. The CDR3 is 15 amino acids. The V end lost 1 base, the J end lost 6 bases, and 14 bases lay between the germline ends. The CDR3 here is CASSLPGGGANIQYF. CDR3 sequence (DNA): TGTGCCAGCAGCTTGCCGGGAGGGGGCGCAAACATTCAGTACTTC.

The chain is built from TRBV27 and TRBJ2-1; TRBD1 agrees at 8 bases. Germline V gene sequence: CDR1 MNHEY, CDR2 SMNVEV (reference sequence). The V gene end was trimmed by 1 base and the J gene end by 7 bases; junction bases not matched to a gene: 12. CDR3 length equals 17 residues. The CDR3 DNA reads TGTGCCAGCAGTTTATTGCCCGGACAGGGACTTAGGAATGAGCAGTTCTTC. Its protein product is CASSLLPGQGLRNEQFF.

A few counts support this clone. This sequence joins TRBV18 and TRBJ1-5; D gene ambiguous. Looked up from germline, CDR1 is KGHSH and CDR2 is LQKENI. Trimming took 3 bases from V and 4 from J, leaving 13 bases between them. This CDR3 is built from 15 residues. CDR3 nucleotides: TGTGCCAGCTCACCGGATGTCTCTGGGAATCAGCCCCAGCATTTT. This gives the protein CASSPDVSGNQPQHF.

This chain uses TRBV27 with TRBJ2-1; D remains unclear. V shed 2 bases and J shed 8 bases, with 22 bases lying between them. The CDR3 consists of 17 residues. Per the germline V gene, CDR1 is MNHEY and CDR2 is SMNVEV (reference sequence). The CDR3, as DNA: TGTGCCAGCAGTTTACGCCTAAGGGCGTCTAGATCGGATGAGCAGTTCTTC. This gives the protein CASSLRLRASRSDEQFF.

In its sample, this clone was seen once. This rearrangement joins TRBV4-1 to TRBJ1-2, with D unresolved. There are 15 residues in the CDR3. V was pared by 0 bases and J by 2 bases, with 10 bases between. Germline V gene lookup returns CDR1 MGHRA and CDR2 YSYEKL. The CDR3 here is CASSQEEKRNYGYTF. The CDR3 coding sequence is TGCGCCAGCAGCCAAGAGGAGAAACGGAACTATGGCTACACCTTC.

This clone was counted between two and nine times. The chain carries TRBV19 and TRBJ2-1; D is possibly TRBD1 or TRBD2 (5 bases each). CDR1 is LNHDA, CDR2 SQIVND, per germline (reference sequence). Trimming shortened V by 5 bases and J by 8 bases, and 19 bases separated the two germline ends. The CDR3 extends over 15 amino acids. The CDR3 nucleotides read TGTGCCAGTAGTCAAGGGGCAGGGTACGGGGATGAGCAGTTCTTC. Translating it yields CASSQGAGYGDEQFF.

The chain combines TRBV4-1 with TRBJ2-1; 8 nucleotides match TRBD2. V shed 9 bases, J shed 3 bases, and the junction held 10 bases outside the gene matches. Germline loops: CDR1 MGHRA, CDR2 YSYEKL. The CDR3 extends over 15 amino acids. CDR3 sequence (DNA): TGCGCCAGTACGGGGGGGAAACAGAGCTACAATGAGCAGTTCTTC. It codes for CASTGGKQSYNEQFF.

This clone was seen more than once but under ten times. The chain employs TRBV7-9 and TRBJ1-2, with D possibly being TRBD1 (5 bases). There are 13 residues in the CDR3. The germline V gene encodes CDR1 SEHNR and CDR2 FQNEAQ (reference sequence). The V gene lost 0 bases and the J gene lost 9 bases, with 11 bases spanning the gap. CDR3 residues: CASSLAQGWSYTF. DNA for the CDR3: TGTGCCAGCAGCTTAGCTCAGGGCTGGAGCTACACCTTC.

This clone was observed a few times. V gene TRBV6-5 combines with J gene TRBJ2-7, with a possible D match to TRBD1 (6 bases). V was trimmed by 2 bases and J by 0 bases, leaving 11 bases between them. CDR3 length: 15 residues. Germline V gene lookup returns CDR1 MNHEY and CDR2 SVGAGI. CDR3 coding DNA: TGTGCCAGCAGTTACGCAGGGGTTAGCTCCTACGAGCAGTACTTC. Translating gives CASSYAGVSSYEQYF.